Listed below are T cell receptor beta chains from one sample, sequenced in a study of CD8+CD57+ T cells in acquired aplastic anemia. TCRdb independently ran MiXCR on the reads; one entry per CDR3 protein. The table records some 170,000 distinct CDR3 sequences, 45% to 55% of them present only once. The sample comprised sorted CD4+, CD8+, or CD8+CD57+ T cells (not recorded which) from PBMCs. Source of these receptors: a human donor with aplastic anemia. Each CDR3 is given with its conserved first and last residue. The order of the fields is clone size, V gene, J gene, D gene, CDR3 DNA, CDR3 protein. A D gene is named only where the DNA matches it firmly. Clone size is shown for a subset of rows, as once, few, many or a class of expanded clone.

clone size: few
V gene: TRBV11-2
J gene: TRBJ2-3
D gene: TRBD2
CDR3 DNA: TGTGCCAGCAGCTTATCTTTCTGGGGGGGAGATACGCAGTATTTT
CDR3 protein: CASSLSFWGGDTQYF

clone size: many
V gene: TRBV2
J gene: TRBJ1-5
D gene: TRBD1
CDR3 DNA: TGTGCCAGCAGTGATAGGACAGGGGGCAGGCAGCCCCAGCATTTT
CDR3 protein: CASSDRTGGRQPQHF

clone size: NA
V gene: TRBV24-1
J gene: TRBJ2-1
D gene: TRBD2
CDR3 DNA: TGTGCCACCAGAGCGGGACTATCGACAGATACGCAGTTCTTC
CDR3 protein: CATRAGLSTDTQFF

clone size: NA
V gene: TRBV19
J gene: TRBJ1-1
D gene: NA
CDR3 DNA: TGTGCCAGTAGTGAGGCTTGGGCAGGGACCCACAACACTGAAGCTTTCTTT
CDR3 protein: CASSEAWAGTHNTEAFF

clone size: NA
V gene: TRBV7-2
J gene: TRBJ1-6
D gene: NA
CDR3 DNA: TGTGCCAGCAGCTTAGGGGTATCGAATAATTCACCCCTCCACTTT
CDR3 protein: CASSLGVSNNSPLHF

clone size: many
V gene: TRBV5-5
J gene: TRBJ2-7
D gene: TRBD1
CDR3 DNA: TGTGCCAGCAGCCACCAGGGGGAAACGTACGAGCAGTACTTC
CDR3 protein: CASSHQGETYEQYF

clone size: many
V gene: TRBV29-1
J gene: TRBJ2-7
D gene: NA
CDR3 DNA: TGCAGCTACACCCGGGACCTGGGGCCGGTTGAGCAGTACTTC
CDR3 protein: CSYTRDLGPVEQYF

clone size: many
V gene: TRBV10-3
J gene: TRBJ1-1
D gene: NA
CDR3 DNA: TGTGCCATCAGTGAGCAGGTGAAAACTGAAGCTTTCTTT
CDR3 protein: CAISEQVKTEAFF

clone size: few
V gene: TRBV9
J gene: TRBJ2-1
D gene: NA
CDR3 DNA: TGTGCCAGCAGCGTCACCAGTAGCTCCTACAATGAGCAGTTCTTC
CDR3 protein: CASSVTSSSYNEQFF

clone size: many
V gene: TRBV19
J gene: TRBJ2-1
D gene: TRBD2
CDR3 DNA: TGTGCCAGTAGTAAGGGGGTTACTAGCGGGGGGCCAGGTGAGCAGTTCTTC
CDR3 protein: CASSKGVTSGGPGEQFF

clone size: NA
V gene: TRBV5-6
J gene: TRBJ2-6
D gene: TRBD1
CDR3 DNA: TGTGCCAGCAGCCCAACAGGGGGCCGGGCCAACGTCCTGACTTTC
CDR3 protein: CASSPTGGRANVLTF

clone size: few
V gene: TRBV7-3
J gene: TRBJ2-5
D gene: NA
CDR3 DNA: TGTGCCAGCAGCTTCTCCCTCCCCCTGGGCTTC
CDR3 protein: CASSFSLPLGF